What follows are 10 T cell receptor beta chains derived from one specimen sequenced in a study of T cell repertoires in aging, cancer and after chemotherapy. TRB rearrangements spanning V, D and J were amplified using mixed TRB-A/B primers. TCRdb re-derived calls from the multiplex PCR reads in MiXCR, one entry per CDR3 protein. The sample carries fewer than 2,500 distinct CDR3 sequences, about 25% recorded once. Amplification of TCR beta used genomic DNA extracted from peripheral blood. The material sequenced was blood. The receptors here all came from a human donor with a solid tumor.

Note on this clonotype: With a much larger clone just one base away, this may be a read error. The rearrangement joins TRBV19 to TRBJ1-1, with D perhaps matching TRBD1 (6 bases). Germline V gene sequence: CDR1 LNHDA, CDR2 SQIVND (reference sequence). The CDR3 sequence is 15 residues long. CDR3 sequence reads: CVSSIQGIMNTEAFF. CDR3 nucleotide sequence: TGTGTCAGTAGTATTCAGGGGATCATGAACACTGAAGCTTTCTTT.

Note on this clonotype: A much larger clonotype is one base distant, so this may be a read error. The V gene is TRBV20-1, the J gene TRBJ2-5; perhaps TRBD1 as D (5 bases). Per germline, CDR1 DFQATT and CDR2 SNEGSKA (reference sequence). The CDR3 runs 14 residues. Trimming removed 1 base at V and 5 bases at J, with 14 bases between. The CDR3 DNA follows: TGCAGTGCTAGAGCCTTAGGCAGGGTCGAGACCCAGTACTTC. Translated, it gives CSARALGRVETQYF.

The rearrangement uses TRBV5-1 and TRBJ2-1; 9 bases line up with TRBD2. This CDR3 region has 18 residues. V trimming: 2 bases; J trimming: 8 bases; junction bases outside the gene matches: 17. Germline CDR1 is SGHRS and CDR2 is YFSETQ. The CDR3 sequence: CASSFRSKLAGGGHEQFF. For the CDR3, the DNA is TGCGCCAGCAGCTTCAGATCCAAGCTGGCGGGGGGGGGGCATGAGCAGTTCTTC.

By sample share, this clonotype is medium-sized. The J gene is TRBJ1-6, the V gene TRBV19; 9 bases are a match to TRBD1. The germline gives CDR1 LNHDA, CDR2 SQIVND (reference sequence). The V gene end was trimmed by 7 bases and the J gene end by 5 bases; junction bases not matched to a gene: 9. The CDR3 length is 16 residues. CDR3: CASNTDRGVNNSPLHF. The CDR3 DNA reads as TGTGCCAGTAATACGGACAGGGGTGTAAATAATTCACCCCTCCACTTT.

This clonotype is judged medium-sized. The chain joins TRBV28 to TRBJ2-1, with 11 positions matching TRBD2. V lost 6 bases to trimming and J lost 4 bases; unmatched junction nucleotides: 8. Per germline, CDR1 MDHEN and CDR2 SYDVKM. CDR3 size: 16 residues. The CDR3 is CASSPPGTSGYNEQFF. CDR3 nucleotides: TGTGCCAGCAGCCCTCCCGGGACTAGCGGATACAATGAGCAGTTCTTC. Looking up the rest from reference TRBV28 and TRBJ2-1 gives the full variable domain: DVKVTQSSRYLVKRTGEKVFLECVQDMDHENMFWYRQDPGLGLRLIYFSYDVKMKEKGDIPEGYSVSREKKERFSLILESASTNQTSMYLCASSPPGTSGYNEQFFGPGTRLTVL.

This chain joins TRBV6-1 and TRBJ1-5; 7 bases agree with TRBD1. From germline, CDR1 is MNHNS and CDR2 SASEGT. Trimming took 6 bases from V and 2 from J; bases not matched to a gene: 4. The CDR3 loop spans 14 amino acids. This CDR3 is CASRTGEGNQPQHF. The CDR3 DNA is TGTGCCAGCAGAACAGGGGAGGGCAATCAGCCCCAGCATTTT.

The rearrangement uses TRBV18 and TRBJ2-7, with no clear D. V dropped 3 bases and J dropped 2 bases, with 8 bases sitting between them. The CDR3 consists of 13 residues. Germline V gene sequence: CDR1 KGHSH, CDR2 LQKENI. The CDR3 spells CASSPDGAYEQYF. The CDR3 DNA reads TGTGCCAGCTCACCTGACGGAGCCTACGAGCAGTACTTC.

By share, this clonotype ranks as hyperexpanded. This sequence joins TRBV6-5 and TRBJ2-6; no clear D. The CDR3 runs 14 residues. The germline gives CDR1 MNHEY, CDR2 SVGAGI. V was trimmed by 8 bases and J by 0 bases, leaving 8 bases between them. The CDR3 bases are TGTGCCAGCTCCGTTGCCTCTGGGGCCAACGTCCTGACTTTC. Protein sequence: CASSVASGANVLTF.

Details on this clonotype: One junction end does not reproduce the germline sequence, and a read error may be involved. The chain joins TRBV7-9 to TRBJ2-1, with a possible D match to TRBD2 (6 bases). The germline V gene encodes CDR1 SEHNR and CDR2 FQNEAQ (reference sequence). The CDR3 has 13 amino acids. The CDR3: CASSLAVDNEQFF. The CDR3 DNA reads as TGTGCCAGCAGTTTAGCGGTTGACAATGAGCAGTTCTTC. The whole variable domain, filled in from reference TRBV7-9 and TRBJ2-1, reads DTGVSQNPRHKITKRGQNVTFRCDPISEHNRLYWYRQTLGQGPEFLTYFQNEAQLEKSRLLSDRFSAERPKGSFSTLEIQRTEQGDSAMYLCASSLAVDNEQFFGPGTRLTVL.

This clonotype was detected only a few times. The J gene is TRBJ1-5, the V gene TRBV7-6, with D unclear. Deletions cut 5 bases from V and 2 bases from J, with 13 bases between. The CDR3 contains 15 residues. Germline loops: CDR1 SGHVS, CDR2 FNYEAQ. The CDR3 bases are TGTGCCAGCAGCCCGACATTATTCGGCAATCAGCCCCAGCATTTT. Translation gives CASSPTLFGNQPQHF.